Detailed here is one T cell receptor beta chain. Its antigen is as yet unknown. This sample is part of a study of T cell responses to AZD1222 COVID-19 vaccine. Study-wide findings and caveats: An increase in Spike-specific TCR breadth and depth was observed after two AZD1222 doses.

Sequencing used immunoSEQ multiplex PCR; TCRdb keeps in-frame clones, though not all of them. This repertoire shows fewer than 130,000 clones, roughly 92% found once; its top ten account for less than 2.5%. CDR1 and CDR2 from the germline V gene are SEHNR and FQNEAQ (reference sequence). The V and J ends lost 4 bases and 4 bases, in that order; junction bases with no gene match: 3. There are 15 residues in the CDR3. This specimen was peripheral blood, taken 28 days after the second AZD1222 dose. The clonotype comes from an adult who received the AZD1222 COVID-19 vaccine. The V gene is TRBV7-9, the J gene TRBJ2-3; 12 nucleotides match TRBD1. CDR3 sequence: CASSYGTGGADTQYF. The CDR3 nucleotides read TGTGCCAGCAGCTATGGGACAGGGGGCGCAGATACGCAGTATTTT. Variable domain in full (rest from reference TRBV7-9 and TRBJ2-3): DTGVSQNPRHKITKRGQNVTFRCDPISEHNRLYWYRQTLGQGPEFLTYFQNEAQLEKSRLLSDRFSAERPKGSFSTLEIQRTEQGDSAMYLCASSYGTGGADTQYFGPGTRLTVL.